This paragraph covers one T cell receptor beta chain sequence. Its antigen is undetermined. The data stem from a study of cytomegalovirus exposure and HLA in healthy donors. Across the study: Later analysis reported that the 120 or so validation repertoires shared the platform of the approximately 690 first-cohort repertoires. Study conclusions and caveats: TCR sequences were mostly rare, though some public TCRs occurred in many donors.

The CDR3 is 21 amino acids. Germline loops: CDR1 MGHRA, CDR2 YSYEKL. V lost 0 bases, J lost 0 bases, and 11 bases stayed unmatched. Assay: immunoSEQ multiplex PCR; the TCRdb copy retains only in-frame clones and omits some. The data hold roughly 60,000 clones, with just over 90% observed a single time. The chain is built from TRBV4-1 and TRBJ2-2, with 12 bases fitting TRBD2. The clonotype was recovered from a woman aged 18-35 years in good health and CMV-seronegative. The specimen sequenced was PBMCs. The CDR3 DNA reads as TGCGCCAGCAGCCAAGATCTCGTGGCTAGCGGGGGGGGCACGAACACCGGGGAGCTGTTTTTT. Its translation is CASSQDLVASGGGTNTGELFF.